Listed below are T cell receptor beta chains from one sample, sequenced in a study of vaccination and CD4 T cells after COVID-19. TCRdb itself ran the PCR reads through MiXCR, one entry per CDR3 protein. The sample holds some 13,000 distinct CDR3 sequences, about a third seen once. These TCRs are of unknown antigen specificity. Specimen: CD4+ T cells from blood, cultured in vitro. These receptors all come from a human donor who had recovered from COVID-19. The CDR3 runs from the conserved cysteine through the conserved F or W. D genes are given only for firm matches. Clone size is shown for a subset of rows, as once, few, many or a class of expanded clone.

few	TRBJ1-6	TRBD1	TRBV20-1	CSAARQGAYNSPLHF	TGCAGTGCTGCTAGACAGGGCGCTTATAATTCACCCCTCCACTTT
-	TRBJ1-1	TRBD1	TRBV20-1	CSSHRGNTEAFF	TGCAGTTCACACAGGGGAAACACTGAAGCTTTCTTT
-	TRBJ1-1	-	TRBV20-1	CRGTSANTEAFF	TGCAGAGGGACCTCAGCGAACACTGAAGCTTTCTTT
-	TRBJ2-2	TRBD2	TRBV6-5	CASSYSGTSAGELFF	TGTGCCAGCAGTTACTCGGGTACTAGCGCCGGGGAGCTGTTTTTT
-	TRBJ1-5	-	TRBV28	CASSPASGNQPQHF	TGTGCCAGCAGTCCAGCATCGGGTAATCAGCCCCAGCATTTT
few	TRBJ2-2	-	TRBV20-1	CSARVPGLSNTGELFF	TGCAGTGCTAGGGTTCCAGGGCTCTCAAACACCGGGGAGCTGTTTTTT
-	TRBJ2-7	TRBD1	TRBV18	CVSSPGTETYEQYF	TGTGTCAGCTCGCCCGGGACAGAAACCTACGAGCAGTACTTC
-	TRBJ2-5	-	TRBV5-1	CASSSIYRERETQYF	TGCGCCAGCAGCTCCATTTACAGGGAGCGAGAGACCCAGTACTTC
-	TRBJ1-2	-	TRBV5-6	CASSYGAFYGYTF	TGTGCCAGCAGTTATGGGGCGTTCTATGGCTACACCTTC
few	TRBJ1-4	-	TRBV30	CAWSVRDGREKLFF	TGTGCCTGGAGTGTACGGGACGGTAGGGAAAAACTGTTTTTT
-	TRBJ2-2	-	TRBV5-4	CASSLRPGELFF	TGTGCCAGCAGCTTACGGCCCGGGGAGCTGTTTTTT
-	TRBJ2-3	TRBD2	TRBV10-3	CAIAGETDTQYF	TGTGCCATCGCGGGAGAAACAGATACGCAGTATTTT
-	TRBJ1-4	-	TRBV6-5	CASSYSPNEKLFF	TGTGCCAGCAGTTACTCGCCCAATGAAAAACTGTTTTTT
-	TRBJ1-1	TRBD1	TRBV6-1	CASSDPSGQGSTEAFF	TGTGCCAGCAGTGACCCCAGCGGACAGGGAAGCACTGAAGCTTTCTTT
once	TRBJ1-5	TRBD1	TRBV19	CASNLAGGGGQPQHF	TGTGCCAGTAACCTTGCAGGGGGGGGCGGTCAGCCCCAGCATTTT
-	TRBJ1-4	TRBD1	TRBV2	CASSGQGASEKLFF	TGTGCCAGCAGCGGACAGGGGGCTTCTGAAAAACTGTTTTTT
once	TRBJ2-5	-	TRBV2	CASSGVNRETQYF	TGTGCCAGCAGTGGAGTAAATCGAGAGACCCAGTACTTC
few	TRBJ1-6	-	TRBV7-2	CASSSGLGSPLHF	TGTGCCAGCAGTTCGGGATTGGGTTCACCCCTCCACTTT
few	TRBJ1-2	-	TRBV21-1	CASREQGKVINYGYTF	TGTGCCAGCAGAGAACAGGGGAAAGTTATAAACTATGGCTACACCTTC
-	TRBJ2-5	TRBD2	TRBV20-1	CSATTWGGETQYF	TGCAGTGCTACGACTTGGGGGGGAGAGACCCAGTACTTC
-	TRBJ2-3	TRBD2	TRBV6-4	CASSDAAGGTDTQYF	TGTGCCAGCAGTGACGCGGCGGGAGGCACAGATACGCAGTATTTT
-	TRBJ2-2	TRBD1	TRBV20-1	CSARDPTGGRRTGELFF	TGCAGTGCTAGAGATCCTACAGGGGGAAGGCGCACCGGGGAGCTGTTTTTT
few	TRBJ2-7	-	TRBV27	CASSLQQGYTYEQYF	TGTGCCAGCAGTTTACAACAGGGCTATACCTACGAGCAGTACTTC
-	TRBJ2-1	TRBD2	TRBV18	CASSPQETSVTEQFF	TGTGCCAGCTCACCTCAAGAGACTAGCGTAACTGAGCAGTTCTTC
-	TRBJ2-5	TRBD2	TRBV30	CAWSAGLAGETQYF	TGTGCCTGGAGTGCAGGACTAGCGGGAGAGACCCAGTACTTC
few	TRBJ1-2	-	TRBV6-1	CASRNRQDYGYTF	TGTGCCAGCAGAAACAGGCAGGACTATGGCTACACCTTC
-	TRBJ2-5	TRBD2	TRBV11-2	CASSLDMNRLAGAETQYF	TGTGCCAGCAGCTTAGATATGAATCGACTAGCCGGCGCAGAGACCCAGTACTTC
-	TRBJ2-1	-	TRBV7-6	CASRSIKGARGGESEQFF	TGTGCCAGCAGGTCAATTAAGGGTGCCAGAGGGGGGGAATCTGAGCAGTTCTTC
-	TRBJ2-3	-	TRBV10-3	CATTGFSDTQYF	TGTGCCACCACGGGATTTTCAGATACGCAGTATTTT
few	TRBJ2-5	-	TRBV7-8	CASSLETGNGETQYF	TGTGCCAGCAGCTTAGAGACGGGAAACGGGGAGACCCAGTACTTC
-	TRBJ2-6	-	TRBV7-8	CASNPNRVSGANVLTF	TGTGCCAGCAACCCAAACAGGGTCTCTGGGGCCAACGTCCTGACTTTC
medium-sized	TRBJ2-4	-	TRBV28	CASSLLGGATKNIQYF	TGTGCCAGCAGCCTATTAGGGGGAGCAACCAAAAACATTCAGTACTTC